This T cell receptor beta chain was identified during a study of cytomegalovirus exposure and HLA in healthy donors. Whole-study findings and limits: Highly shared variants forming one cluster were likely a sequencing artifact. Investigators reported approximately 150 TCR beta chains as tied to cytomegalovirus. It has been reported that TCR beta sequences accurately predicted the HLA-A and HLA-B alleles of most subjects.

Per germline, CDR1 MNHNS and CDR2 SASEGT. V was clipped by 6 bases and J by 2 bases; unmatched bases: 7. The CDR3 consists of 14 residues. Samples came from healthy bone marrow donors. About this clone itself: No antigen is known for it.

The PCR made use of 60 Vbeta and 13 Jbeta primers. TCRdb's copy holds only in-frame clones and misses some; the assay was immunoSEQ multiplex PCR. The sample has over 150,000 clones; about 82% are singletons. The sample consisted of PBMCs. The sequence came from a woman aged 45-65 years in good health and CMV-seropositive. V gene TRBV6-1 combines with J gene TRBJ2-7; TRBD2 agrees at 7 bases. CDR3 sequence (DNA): TGTGCCAGCAGAGGGCTAGCGGCTCCCTACGAGCAGTACTTC. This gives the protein CASRGLAAPYEQYF.